Listed below are T cell receptor beta chains from one sample, sequenced in a study of blood T cell repertoires in COVID-19. Sequencing used immunoSEQ multiplex PCR; TCRdb keeps in-frame clones, though not all of them. The table includes about 160,000 clones, around 87% detected once. Sequencing was carried out using peripheral blood. These receptors all stem from a woman aged 65 to 85 with COVID-19, enrolled during active disease. Each CDR3 is given with its conserved first and last residue. D genes are given only for firm matches. Only some rows state a clone size, as once, few, many or a class for expanded clones.

>NA|TRBD1|13|TRBJ1-6|TRBV6-5
TGTGCCAGTCTCGGGACAGGGATGCTCACCCTCCACTTT
CASLGTGMLTLHF
>few|TRBD1|15|TRBJ2-7|TRBV5-4
TGTGCCAGCAGCTTGGATCGGGGACAGACCTACGAGCAGTACTTC
CASSLDRGQTYEQYF
>NA|NA|14|TRBJ1-2|TRBV28
TGTGCCAGCAGTTGGACAGTAAGAAACTATGGCTACACCTTC
CASSWTVRNYGYTF
>NA|TRBD2|16|TRBJ2-1|TRBV28
TGTGCCAGCAGTTTGGATTTAACGGGGGGGAACAATGAGCAGTTCTTC
CASSLDLTGGNNEQFF
>NA|TRBD1|17|TRBJ1-1|TRBV9
TGTGCCAGCAGCGTAGCTACGACAGGGGGCGCGTCCACTGAAGCTTTCTTT
CASSVATTGGASTEAFF
>NA|NA|18|TRBJ2-4|TRBV14
TGTGCCAGCAGCCAAGAAGTGGGGCGGGGCGAAGCCAAAAACATTCAGTACTTC
CASSQEVGRGEAKNIQYF
>NA|NA|14|TRBJ1-2|TRBV29-1
TGCAGTGCCATTGCCGGGACTTCGGACTATGGCTACACCTTC
CSAIAGTSDYGYTF
>NA|TRBD1|14|TRBJ2-7|TRBV28
TGTGCCAGCAGTCCCCCGGGACAGACCTACGAGCAGTACTTC
CASSPPGQTYEQYF
>NA|NA|11|TRBJ1-1|TRBV20-1
TGCAGTGCTACGACAGACACTGAAGCTTTCTTT
CSATTDTEAFF
>few|TRBD1|17|TRBJ2-3|TRBV3-1/TRBV3-2
TGTGCCAGCAGCCTTTGGACAGGGTTGGGACGGGCAGATACGCAGTATTTT
CASSLWTGLGRADTQYF
>NA|NA|14|TRBJ1-3|TRBV3-1/TRBV3-2
TGTGCCAGCAGCCAAGTAAACTCTGGAAACACCATATATTTT
CASSQVNSGNTIYF
>NA|NA|13|TRBJ1-2|TRBV3-1/TRBV3-2
TGTGCCAGCAGCCCTCGGACAGCTGGTGGGTACACCTTC
CASSPRTAGGYTF
>NA|NA|14|TRBJ2-3|TRBV25-1
TGTGCCAGCAGTGACGGGGGAATCACAGATACGCAGTATTTT
CASSDGGITDTQYF
>NA|TRBD1|15|TRBJ1-5|TRBV2
TGTGCCAGCAGCGTGGGACAGGGGAAGGATCAGCCCCAGCATTTT
CASSVGQGKDQPQHF
>NA|TRBD1|15|TRBJ1-3|TRBV3-1/TRBV3-2
TGTGCCAGCAGCCGAGAGACGGGACAGGGAAACACCATATATTTT
CASSRETGQGNTIYF
>NA|TRBD2|13|TRBJ2-1|TRBV30
TGTGCCTGGATGGGACTAGCGGGGATCGAGCAGTTCTTC
CAWMGLAGIEQFF
>NA|NA|11|TRBJ1-1|TRBV7-9
TGTGCCAGCAACCAGGTCGGGGGGGCTTTCTTT
CASNQVGGAFF
>once|NA|16|TRBJ1-3|TRBV11-2
TGTGCCAGCAGCTTCTCACCTACAGGGTCTGGGAACACCATATATTTT
CASSFSPTGSGNTIYF
>NA|NA|15|TRBJ1-2|TRBV19
TGTGCCAGTAGTATGAGACAGGATCTCAACTATGGCTACACCTTC
CASSMRQDLNYGYTF
>NA|TRBD1|14|TRBJ1-4|TRBV30
TGTGCCTGGAGTCTGACAGGGGCTAATGAAAAACTGTTTTTT
CAWSLTGANEKLFF
>NA|NA|13|TRBJ1-4|TRBV28
TGTGCCGGCCAGACACGAATAGATGAAAAACTGTTTTTT
CAGQTRIDEKLFF
>NA|NA|15|TRBJ2-1|TRBV28
TGTGCCAGCAGCTCCGGGACTCCGGTGGGCAATGAGCAGTTCTTC
CASSSGTPVGNEQFF
>NA|TRBD1|18|TRBJ1-2|TRBV18
TGTGCCAGCTCACAAAATAAAATACCGGACAGGGGGCTAAGTGGCTACACCTTC
CASSQNKIPDRGLSGYTF
>NA|NA|15|TRBJ2-3|TRBV5-1
TGCGCCAGCAGCTTGCTGGGACACTACACAGATACGCAGTATTTT
CASSLLGHYTDTQYF
>NA|NA|14|TRBJ1-4|TRBV5-1
TGCGCCAGCAGCTTGGATCAGGTTAATGAAAAACTGTTTTTT
CASSLDQVNEKLFF
>NA|TRBD1|16|TRBJ2-1|TRBV5-6
TGTGCCAGCAGCTTGTCAGGGGGATTAACCTACAATGAGCAGTTCTTC
CASSLSGGLTYNEQFF
>NA|TRBD1|16|TRBJ1-2|TRBV28
TGTGCCAGCAGTTTAACCGTGACAGGGAGTAACTATGGCTACACCTTC
CASSLTVTGSNYGYTF
>NA|NA|14|TRBJ2-3|TRBV19
TGTGCCAGTAGCCTTAACGGGGGCACAGATACGCAGTATTTT
CASSLNGGTDTQYF
>NA|TRBD2|16|TRBJ2-3|TRBV7-9
TGTGCCAGCAGCTCTCGGACTAGCGGGGAGACAGATACGCAGTATTTT
CASSSRTSGETDTQYF
>NA|NA|13|TRBJ1-2|TRBV3-1/TRBV3-2
TGTGCCAGCAGCCAACGAGGAGTCTATGGCTACACCTTC
CASSQRGVYGYTF
>NA|NA|16|TRBJ2-7|TRBV7-2
TGTGCCAGCAGCTCCGCCAGACAGGGAGGAACCTACGAGCAGTACTTC
CASSSARQGGTYEQYF
>once|TRBD1|13|TRBJ1-2|TRBV6-5
TGTGCCAGCAGTCCCACAGGGGCCTATGGCTACACCTTC
CASSPTGAYGYTF
>NA|TRBD1|17|TRBJ2-6|TRBV7-9
TGTGCCAGCAGCTTAGCGCGACAGGGGTCTGGGGCCAACGTCCTGACTTTC
CASSLARQGSGANVLTF
>once|NA|17|TRBJ1-2|TRBV7-8
TGTGCCAGCAGCCGGAAGGCGGGGGAGGCCGGGGGCTATGGCTACACCTTC
CASSRKAGEAGGYGYTF
>NA|NA|16|TRBJ2-3|TRBV3-1/TRBV3-2
TGTGCCAGCAGCCAAGATTCGGGGTCCCGCACAGATACGCAGTATTTT
CASSQDSGSRTDTQYF
>NA|NA|14|TRBJ1-6|TRBV6-5
TGTGCCAGCAGGTCAAATCGGGGGTCTTACACCCTCCACTTT
CASRSNRGSYTLHF
>NA|NA|16|TRBJ1-2|TRBV7-2
TGTGCCAGCGCCCAGTCATCTGGGGGGGGCAGGCGGGGCTACACCTTC
CASAQSSGGGRRGYTF
>NA|NA|13|TRBJ2-1|TRBV10-3
TGTGCCACCGCGCGGGGTCCGTACAATGAGCAGTTCTTC
CATARGPYNEQFF
>NA|TRBD2|16|TRBJ2-3|TRBV6-2/TRBV6-3
TGTGCCAGCAGTTTTCGGACTAGCGGGGTGAGGGATACGCAGTATTTT
CASSFRTSGVRDTQYF
>NA|NA|13|TRBJ1-2|TRBV11-2
TGTGCCAGCAGCTTAGGGTCCTCAGGCGGCTACACCTTC
CASSLGSSGGYTF